The 11 T cell receptor beta chains below were found in one sample sequenced in a study of chemoradiotherapy in HPV16-positive cancers. The assay was immunoSEQ multiplex PCR, and TCRdb's table has in-frame clones only and misses some. There are some 30,000 clones in the sample; about four fifths occur only once, and 3% to 4.5% lies in the top ten. Sequencing used blood, obtained from a patient who underwent chemoradiotherapy. These receptors all stem from a human donor with HPV-associated anogenital cancer.

The V gene is TRBV9, the J gene TRBJ1-6; D unresolved. Germline V lookup: CDR1 SGDLS, CDR2 YYNGEE. The CDR3 runs to 13 residues. Trimming stripped 0 bases from V and 10 bases from J, with 8 bases between. CDR3 nucleotide sequence: TGTGCCAGCAGCGTAGAAAGGGAATCACCCCTCCACTTT. It yields the protein CASSVERESPLHF.

The chain has TRBV7-2 and TRBJ1-2, with TRBD1 matching 7 bases. This CDR3 has 16 residues. V was pared by 4 bases and J by 7 bases, with 15 bases of the junction left unmatched. Germline V gene data show CDR1 as SGHTA and CDR2 as FQGNSA. This chain's CDR3 is CASSSPRGGGGSGYTF. CDR3 DNA sequence: TGTGCCAGCAGCTCCCCCCGAGGAGGAGGGGGCAGTGGCTACACCTTC.

This chain connects TRBV7-9 to TRBJ2-7; 9 bases agree with TRBD1. The germline gives CDR1 SEHNR, CDR2 FQNEAQ (reference sequence). Trimming took 5 bases from V and 0 from J; bases not matched to a gene: 8. This CDR3 has 16 amino acids. The CDR3 is CASSPEQGASSYEQYF. Written as DNA, the CDR3 is TGTGCCAGCAGCCCGGAACAGGGGGCAAGCTCCTACGAGCAGTACTTC.

The DNA for the CDR3 is TGTGCCAGCAGCTTAGCAAAAACAGGGTACGAGCAGTACTTC. This gives the protein CASSLAKTGYEQYF. The chain links TRBV7-6 to TRBJ2-7, with a weak D call TRBD1 (6 bases). CDR3 size: 14 residues. Trimming took off 0 bases at V and 4 bases at J, with 10 bases between the two ends. Germline lookup yields CDR1 SGHVS and CDR2 FNYEAQ.

The chain uses TRBV10-3 and TRBJ1-1; D is undetermined. The length of the CDR3 is 13 residues. Trimming stripped 6 bases from V and 2 bases from J, with 10 bases between. From germline, CDR1 is ENHRY and CDR2 SYGVKD. CDR3 in amino acids: CAISPGANTEAFF. Written as DNA, the CDR3 is TGTGCCATCAGCCCCGGTGCCAACACTGAAGCTTTCTTT.

About this clone itself: A read error may account for a junction end that differs from germline. The chain uses TRBV30 and TRBJ2-7; 14 bases line up with TRBD2. The CDR3 is made up of 16 amino acids. Germline lookup yields CDR1 GTSNPN and CDR2 SVGIG (reference sequence). CDR3: CAWMGLAGVSSYEQYF. In nucleotides, the CDR3 is TGTGCGTGGATGGGACTAGCGGGGGTTAGCTCCTACGAGCAGTACTTC.

J is TRBJ2-7 and V is TRBV7-8, with D perhaps given as TRBD1 or TRBD2 (5 bases each). The germline V gene has CDR1 SGHVS and CDR2 FQNEAQ. CDR3 size: 15 residues. V lost 7 bases and J 0 bases, leaving 16 bases between the germline ends. CDR3 loop: CASTSGQGISYEQYF. In DNA, the CDR3 is TGTGCCAGCACCTCGGGGCAGGGAATCTCCTACGAGCAGTACTTC. Supplemented by reference TRBV7-8 and TRBJ2-7, the full variable domain reads GAGVSQSPRYKVAKRGQDVALRCDPISGHVSLFWYQQALGQGPEFLTYFQNEAQLDKSGLPSDRFFAERPEGSVSTLKIQRTQQEDSAVYLCASTSGQGISYEQYFGPGTRLTVT.

This chain links TRBV5-1 with TRBJ1-4; D might be TRBD1 (5 bases). Germline V gene data show CDR1 as SGHRS and CDR2 as YFSETQ. V shed 4 bases and J shed 2 bases, with 15 bases lying between them. There are 16 residues in the CDR3. CDR3 protein: CASSGGSGETNEKLFF. CDR3 in DNA: TGCGCCAGCAGCGGGGGATCGGGGGAGACTAATGAAAAACTGTTTTTT. Full variable domain (remainder filled in from reference TRBV5-1 and TRBJ1-4): KAGVTQTPRYLIKTRGQQVTLSCSPISGHRSVSWYQQTPGQGLQFLFEYFSETQRNKGNFPGRFSGRQFSNSRSEMNVSTLELGDSALYLCASSGGSGETNEKLFFGSGTQLSVL.

The rearrangement links TRBV6-1 to TRBJ1-1; TRBD1 agrees at 7 bases. The CDR3 has 13 residues. The trim removed 2 bases at V and 7 bases at J, leaving 4 bases unmatched. Germline assignment: CDR1 MNHNS and CDR2 SASEGT. The CDR3 nucleotides are TGTGCCAGCAGTGAACGGGGGGACAGTGAAGCTTTCTTT. Translated, it gives CASSERGDSEAFF.

The V call is TRBV2, the J call TRBJ2-7, with 12 bases that match TRBD2. Germline V gives CDR1 SNHLY, CDR2 FYNNEI. Losses at the gene ends were 6 bases for V and 3 bases for J; bases not matched to a gene: 3. The CDR3 length is 14 residues. CDR3 nucleotides: TGTGCCAGCAGGCCGGGACTAGCGGGCTACGAGCAGTACTTC. This sequence encodes CASRPGLAGYEQYF.

The V call is TRBV5-1, the J call TRBJ1-2; 8 positions match TRBD1. CDR3 length: 14 amino acids. V shed 5 bases, J shed 2 bases, and the junction held 5 bases outside the gene matches. Germline V gives CDR1 SGHRS, CDR2 YFSETQ. The CDR3 loop reads CASSTGQGNYGYTF. As DNA, the CDR3 is TGCGCCAGCAGTACCGGACAGGGAAACTATGGCTACACCTTC.